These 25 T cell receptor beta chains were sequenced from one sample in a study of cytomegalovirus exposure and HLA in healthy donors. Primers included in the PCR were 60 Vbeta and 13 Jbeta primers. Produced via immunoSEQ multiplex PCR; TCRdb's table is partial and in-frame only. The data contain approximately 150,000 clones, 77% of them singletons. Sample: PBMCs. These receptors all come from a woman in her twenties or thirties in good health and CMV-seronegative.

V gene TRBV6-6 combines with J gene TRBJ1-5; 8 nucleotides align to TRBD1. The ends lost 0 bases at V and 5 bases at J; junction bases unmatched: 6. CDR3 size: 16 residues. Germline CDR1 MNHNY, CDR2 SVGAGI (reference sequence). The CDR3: CASSYSYGTGDQPQHF. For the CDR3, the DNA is TGTGCCAGCAGTTACTCATACGGGACAGGAGATCAGCCCCAGCATTTT.

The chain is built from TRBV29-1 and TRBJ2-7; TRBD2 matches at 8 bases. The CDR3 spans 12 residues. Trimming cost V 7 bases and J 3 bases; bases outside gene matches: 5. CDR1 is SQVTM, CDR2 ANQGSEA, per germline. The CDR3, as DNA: TGCAGCGCCGTCGGGGGGGTCTACGAGCAGTACTTC. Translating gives CSAVGGVYEQYF.

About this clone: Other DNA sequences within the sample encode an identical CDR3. This CDR3 reads CASSPGRTANTGELFF. Here the CDR3 DNA reads TGTGCCAGCAGCCCCGGGAGGACAGCGAACACCGGGGAGCTGTTTTTT. The V call is TRBV9, the J call TRBJ2-2, with a tentative D call TRBD2 (7 bases). From germline, CDR1 is SGDLS and CDR2 YYNGEE. Trimming left V 4 bases short and J 0 bases short, with 13 bases between. The CDR3 contains 16 residues.

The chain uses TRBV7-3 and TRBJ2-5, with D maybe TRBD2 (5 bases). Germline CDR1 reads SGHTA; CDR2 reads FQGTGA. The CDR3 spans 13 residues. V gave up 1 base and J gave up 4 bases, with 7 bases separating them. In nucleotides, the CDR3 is TGTGCCAGCAGCTTAAGTCTAGCAGAGACCCAGTACTTC. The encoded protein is CASSLSLAETQYF.

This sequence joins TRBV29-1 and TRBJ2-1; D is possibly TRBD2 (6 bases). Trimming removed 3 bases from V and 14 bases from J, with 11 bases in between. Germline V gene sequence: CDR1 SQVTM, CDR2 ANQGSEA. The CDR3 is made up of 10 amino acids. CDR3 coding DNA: TGCAGCGTTGAGCTAAGGGAGGAGTTCTTC. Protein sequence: CSVELREEFF.

The CDR3 coding sequence is TGTGCCTGGAGTATGAGTCAGGGTGGATACGAGCAGTACTTC. Its protein product is CAWSMSQGGYEQYF. J is TRBJ2-7 and V is TRBV30; tentatively, D is TRBD1 (5 bases). This CDR3 is built from 14 residues. Trimming removed 2 bases from V and 4 bases from J, with 15 bases in between. In germline, CDR1 is GTSNPN, CDR2 SVGIG (reference sequence). Combining the CDR3 with reference TRBV30 and TRBJ2-7 gives the whole variable domain SQTIHQWPATLVQPVGSPLSLECTVEGTSNPNLYWYRQAAGRGLQLLFYSVGIGQISSEVPQNLSASRPQDRQFILSSKKLLLSDSGFYLCAWSMSQGGYEQYFGPGTRLTVT.

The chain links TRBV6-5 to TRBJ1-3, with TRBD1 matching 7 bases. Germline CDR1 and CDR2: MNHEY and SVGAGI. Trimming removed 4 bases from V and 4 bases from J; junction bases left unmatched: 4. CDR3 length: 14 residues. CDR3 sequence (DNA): TGTGCCAGCAGTTTTCGGGACAGCGGAAACACCATATATTTT. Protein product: CASSFRDSGNTIYF.

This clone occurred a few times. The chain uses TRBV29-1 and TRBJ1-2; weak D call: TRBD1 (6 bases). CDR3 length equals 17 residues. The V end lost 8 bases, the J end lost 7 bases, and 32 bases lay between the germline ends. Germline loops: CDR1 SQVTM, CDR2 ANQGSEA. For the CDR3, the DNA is TGCAGCATACTACGCCCGCTGCAAATCACAGGGAGAGGTGGCTACACCTTC. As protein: CSILRPLQITGRGGYTF.

Here the CDR3 DNA reads TGTGCCAGCAGCAGTTTTAGACTAGCGGGAGTTTACAATGAGCAGTTCTTC. Its translation is CASSSFRLAGVYNEQFF. The V call is TRBV27, the J call TRBJ2-1; 12 bases line up with TRBD2. The germline V gene has CDR1 MNHEY and CDR2 SMNVEV (reference sequence). V shed 6 bases and J 4 bases; nucleotides not matched to a gene: 10. The length of the CDR3 is 17 residues.

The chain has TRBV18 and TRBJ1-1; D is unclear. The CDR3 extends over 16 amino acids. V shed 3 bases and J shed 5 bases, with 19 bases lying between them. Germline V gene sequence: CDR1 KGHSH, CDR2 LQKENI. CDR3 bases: TGTGCCAGCTCACCTTCGGGCCTTCGGGAGAAGACTGAAGCTTTCTTT. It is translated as CASSPSGLREKTEAFF.

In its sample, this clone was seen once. CDR3: CATRVGTGLQPQHF. In nucleotides, the CDR3 is TGTGCCACCAGGGTCGGGACAGGGCTTCAGCCCCAGCATTTT. This rearrangement joins TRBV6-1 to TRBJ1-5, with 9 bases aligning to TRBD1. V lost 10 bases to trimming and J lost 6 bases; unmatched junction nucleotides: 10. The CDR3 loop spans 14 amino acids. From germline, CDR1 is MNHNS and CDR2 SASEGT.

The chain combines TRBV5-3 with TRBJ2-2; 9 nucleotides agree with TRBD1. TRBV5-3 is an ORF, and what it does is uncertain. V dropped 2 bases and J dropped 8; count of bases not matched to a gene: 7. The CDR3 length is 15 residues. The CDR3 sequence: CARSFLRTGVGELFF. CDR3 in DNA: TGTGCCAGAAGCTTCCTCCGGACAGGGGTGGGGGAGCTGTTTTTT.

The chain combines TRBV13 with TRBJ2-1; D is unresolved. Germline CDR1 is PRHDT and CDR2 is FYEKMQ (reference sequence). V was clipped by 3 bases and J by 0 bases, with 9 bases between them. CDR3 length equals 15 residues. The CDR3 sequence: CASSFGDNSYNEQFF. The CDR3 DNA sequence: TGTGCCAGCAGCTTCGGCGACAACTCCTACAATGAGCAGTTCTTC. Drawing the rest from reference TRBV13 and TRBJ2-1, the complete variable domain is AAGVIQSPRHLIKEKRETATLKCYPIPRHDTVYWYQQGPGQDPQFLISFYEKMQSDKGSIPDRFSAQQFSDYHSELNMSSLELGDSALYFCASSFGDNSYNEQFFGPGTRLTVL.

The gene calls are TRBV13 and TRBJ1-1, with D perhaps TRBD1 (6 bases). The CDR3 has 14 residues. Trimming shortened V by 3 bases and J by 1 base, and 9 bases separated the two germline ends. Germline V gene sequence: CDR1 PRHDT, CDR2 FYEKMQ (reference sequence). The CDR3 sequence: CASSLPTGNTEAFF. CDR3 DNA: TGTGCCAGCAGCTTGCCGACAGGGAACACTGAAGCTTTCTTT.

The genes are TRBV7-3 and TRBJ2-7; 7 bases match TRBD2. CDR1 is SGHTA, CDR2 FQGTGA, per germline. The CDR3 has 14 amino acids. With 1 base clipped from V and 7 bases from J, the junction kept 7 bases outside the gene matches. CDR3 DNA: TGTGCCAGCAGCTTAAGCGGGGGTTTGTGGGAGCAGTACTTC. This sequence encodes CASSLSGGLWEQYF.

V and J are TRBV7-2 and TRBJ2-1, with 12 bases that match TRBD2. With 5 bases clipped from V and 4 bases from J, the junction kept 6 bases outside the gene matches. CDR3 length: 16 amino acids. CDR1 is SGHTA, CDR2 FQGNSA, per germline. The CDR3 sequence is CASSIGLAGPYNEQFF. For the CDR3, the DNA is TGTGCCAGCAGCATCGGACTAGCGGGGCCTTACAATGAGCAGTTCTTC.

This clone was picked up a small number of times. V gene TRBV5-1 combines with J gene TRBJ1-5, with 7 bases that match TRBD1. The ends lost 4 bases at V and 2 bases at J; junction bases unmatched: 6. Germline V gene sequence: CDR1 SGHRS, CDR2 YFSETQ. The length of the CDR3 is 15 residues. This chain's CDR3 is CASSKTGDGNQPQHF. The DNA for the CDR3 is TGCGCCAGCAGCAAAACAGGGGATGGCAATCAGCCCCAGCATTTT.

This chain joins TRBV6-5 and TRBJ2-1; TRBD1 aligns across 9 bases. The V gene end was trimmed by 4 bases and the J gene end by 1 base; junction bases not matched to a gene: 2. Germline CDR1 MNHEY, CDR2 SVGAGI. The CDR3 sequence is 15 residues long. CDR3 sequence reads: CASSLGQGSYNEQFF. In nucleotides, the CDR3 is TGTGCCAGCAGTTTGGGACAGGGTTCCTACAATGAGCAGTTCTTC.

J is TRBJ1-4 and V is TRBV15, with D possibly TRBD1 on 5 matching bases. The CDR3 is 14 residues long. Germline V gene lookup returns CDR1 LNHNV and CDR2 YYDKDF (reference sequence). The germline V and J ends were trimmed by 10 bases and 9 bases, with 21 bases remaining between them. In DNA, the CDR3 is TGTGCCATCCAGCATAGCTCAGGGTGGCAAAAACTGTTTTTT. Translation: CAIQHSSGWQKLFF.

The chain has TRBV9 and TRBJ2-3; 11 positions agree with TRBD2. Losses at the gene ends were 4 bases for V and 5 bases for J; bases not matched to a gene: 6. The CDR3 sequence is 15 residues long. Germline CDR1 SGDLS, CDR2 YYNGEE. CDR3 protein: CASSPRLAGRDTQYF. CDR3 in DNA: TGTGCCAGCAGCCCCAGACTAGCGGGAAGAGATACGCAGTATTTT.

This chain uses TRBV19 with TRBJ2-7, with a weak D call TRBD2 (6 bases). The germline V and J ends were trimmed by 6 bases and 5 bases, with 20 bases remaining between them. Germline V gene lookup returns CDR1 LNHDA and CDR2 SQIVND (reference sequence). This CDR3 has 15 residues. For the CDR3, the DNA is TGTGCCAGTAGCCCATGGGGAGCGGGTTGGAACGAGCAGTACTTC. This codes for CASSPWGAGWNEQYF.

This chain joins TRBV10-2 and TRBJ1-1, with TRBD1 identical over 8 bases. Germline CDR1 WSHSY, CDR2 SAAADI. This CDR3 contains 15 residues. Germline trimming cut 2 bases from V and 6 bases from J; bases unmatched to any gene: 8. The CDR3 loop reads CASSERPGGEAEAFF. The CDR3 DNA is TGCGCCAGCAGTGAGCGGCCAGGGGGCGAAGCTGAAGCTTTCTTT.

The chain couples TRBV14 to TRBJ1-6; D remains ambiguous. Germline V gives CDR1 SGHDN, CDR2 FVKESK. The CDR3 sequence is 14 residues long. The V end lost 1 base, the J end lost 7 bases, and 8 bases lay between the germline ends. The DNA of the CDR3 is TGTGCCAGCAGCCAAGTTAGAGGAAATTCACCCCTCCACTTT. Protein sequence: CASSQVRGNSPLHF.

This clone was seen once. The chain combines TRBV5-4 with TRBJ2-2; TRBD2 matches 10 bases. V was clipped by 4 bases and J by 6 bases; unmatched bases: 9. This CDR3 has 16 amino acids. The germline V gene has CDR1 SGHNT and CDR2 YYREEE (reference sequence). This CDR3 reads CASSPSLAGDAGELFF. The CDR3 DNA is TGTGCCAGCAGCCCGAGCCTAGCGGGAGATGCCGGGGAGCTGTTTTTT.

In nucleotides, the CDR3 is TGTGCCAGCAACATGGGGCTAGCGGAATACGAGCAGTACTTC. This sequence encodes CASNMGLAEYEQYF. The chain carries TRBV9 and TRBJ2-7, with 7 bases aligning to TRBD2. CDR1 and CDR2 from the germline V gene are SGDLS and YYNGEE. CDR3 length equals 14 residues. Trimming at V came to 6 bases and at J to 4 bases, leaving 10 bases not matched to a gene. The full variable domain, in which reference TRBV9 and TRBJ2-7 provide the parts outside the CDR3, is DSGVTQTPKHLITATGQRVTLRCSPRSGDLSVYWYQQSLDQGLQFLIQYYNGEERAKGNILERFSAQQFPDLHSELNLSSLELGDSALYFCASNMGLAEYEQYFGPGTRLTVT.